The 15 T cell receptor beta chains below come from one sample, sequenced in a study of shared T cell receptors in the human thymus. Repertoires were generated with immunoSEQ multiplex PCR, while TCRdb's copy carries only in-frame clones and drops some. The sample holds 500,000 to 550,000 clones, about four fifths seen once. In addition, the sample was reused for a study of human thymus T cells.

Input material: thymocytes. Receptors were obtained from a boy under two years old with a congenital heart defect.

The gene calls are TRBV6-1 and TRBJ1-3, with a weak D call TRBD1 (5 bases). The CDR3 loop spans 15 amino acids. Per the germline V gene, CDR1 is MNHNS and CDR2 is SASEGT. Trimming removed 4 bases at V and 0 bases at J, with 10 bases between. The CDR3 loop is CASSAGSVSGNTIYF. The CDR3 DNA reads TGTGCCAGCAGTGCAGGGTCAGTCTCTGGAAACACCATATATTTT.

The CDR3 loop reads CASSALAGEQYF. CDR3 coding DNA: TGTGCCAGCAGTGCCCTAGCGGGAGAGCAGTACTTC. The chain combines TRBV2 with TRBJ2-7, with TRBD2 identical over 9 bases. J was trimmed by 7 bases and V by 4 bases; bases with no gene match: 2. There are 12 residues in the CDR3. Germline V gives CDR1 SNHLY, CDR2 FYNNEI.

CDR3 in amino acids: CASTGQGGEQFF. The CDR3 nucleotides are TGTGCCAGCACCGGACAGGGAGGTGAGCAGTTCTTC. The rearrangement joins TRBV6-5 to TRBJ2-1; 8 positions match TRBD1. Per germline, CDR1 MNHEY and CDR2 SVGAGI. The CDR3 is 12 amino acids. Trimming at V came to 7 bases and at J to 9 bases, leaving 5 bases not matched to a gene.

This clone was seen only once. CDR3 residues: CASSPEAPSSGANVLTF. For the CDR3, the DNA is TGTGCCAGCTCACCAGAGGCGCCCAGCTCTGGGGCCAACGTCCTGACTTTC. The rearrangement joins TRBV18 to TRBJ2-6; D uncertain. Germline assignment: CDR1 KGHSH and CDR2 LQKENI. The V end lost 2 bases, the J end lost 0 bases, and 11 bases lay between the germline ends. This CDR3 has 17 amino acids. The full variable domain, rest sourced from reference TRBV18 and TRBJ2-6, is NAGVMQNPRHLVRRRGQEARLRCSPMKGHSHVYWYRQLPEEGLKFMVYLQKENIIDESGMPKERFSAEFPKEGPSILRIQQVVRGDSAAYFCASSPEAPSSGANVLTFGAGSRLTVL.

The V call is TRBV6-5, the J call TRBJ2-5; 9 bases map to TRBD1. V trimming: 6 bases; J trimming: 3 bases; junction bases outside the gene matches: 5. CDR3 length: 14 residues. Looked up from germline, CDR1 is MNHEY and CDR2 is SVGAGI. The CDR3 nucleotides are TGTGCCAGCAGGGACAGGGGCTGGGAAGAGACCCAGTACTTC. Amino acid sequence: CASRDRGWEETQYF.

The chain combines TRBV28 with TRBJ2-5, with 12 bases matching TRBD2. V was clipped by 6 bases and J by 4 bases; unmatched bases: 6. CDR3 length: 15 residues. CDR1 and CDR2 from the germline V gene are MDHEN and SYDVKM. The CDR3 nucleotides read TGTGCCAGCAGCCCCCGACTAGCGGGGGCAGAGACCCAGTACTTC. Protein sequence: CASSPRLAGAETQYF. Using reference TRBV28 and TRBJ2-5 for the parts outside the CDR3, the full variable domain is DVKVTQSSRYLVKRTGEKVFLECVQDMDHENMFWYRQDPGLGLRLIYFSYDVKMKEKGDIPEGYSVSREKKERFSLILESASTNQTSMYLCASSPRLAGAETQYFGPGTRLLVL.

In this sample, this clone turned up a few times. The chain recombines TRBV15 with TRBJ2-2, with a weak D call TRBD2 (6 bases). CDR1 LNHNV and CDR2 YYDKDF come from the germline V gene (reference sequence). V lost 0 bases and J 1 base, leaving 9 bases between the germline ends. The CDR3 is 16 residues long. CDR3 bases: TGTGCCACCAGCAGAGAGGGCGGGGTGAACACCGGGGAGCTGTTTTTT. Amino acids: CATSREGGVNTGELFF.

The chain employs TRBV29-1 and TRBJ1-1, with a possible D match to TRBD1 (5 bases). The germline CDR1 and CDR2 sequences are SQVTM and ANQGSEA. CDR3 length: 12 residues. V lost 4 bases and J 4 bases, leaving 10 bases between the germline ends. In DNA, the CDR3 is TGCAGCGTTGTTTCGGGGGTCACTGAAGCTTTCTTT. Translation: CSVVSGVTEAFF. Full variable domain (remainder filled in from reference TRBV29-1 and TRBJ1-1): SAVISQKPSRDICQRGTSLTIQCQVDSQVTMMFWYRQQPGQSLTLIATANQGSEATYESGFVIDKFPISRPNLTFSTLTVSNMSPEDSSIYLCSVVSGVTEAFFGQGTRLTVV.

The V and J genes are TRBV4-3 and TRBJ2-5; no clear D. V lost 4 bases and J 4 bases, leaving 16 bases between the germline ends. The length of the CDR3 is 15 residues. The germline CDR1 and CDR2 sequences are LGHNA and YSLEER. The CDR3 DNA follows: TGCGCCAGCAGCCTCCGGCCGGCTAGTGGAGAGACCCAGTACTTC. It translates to CASSLRPASGETQYF.

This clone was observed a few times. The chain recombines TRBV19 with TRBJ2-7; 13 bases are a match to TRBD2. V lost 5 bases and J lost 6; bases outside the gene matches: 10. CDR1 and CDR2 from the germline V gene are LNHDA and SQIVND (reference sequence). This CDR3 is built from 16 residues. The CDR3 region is CASSPTSGRPPTEQYF. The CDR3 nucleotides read TGTGCCAGTAGTCCGACTAGCGGGAGGCCCCCTACCGAGCAGTACTTC.

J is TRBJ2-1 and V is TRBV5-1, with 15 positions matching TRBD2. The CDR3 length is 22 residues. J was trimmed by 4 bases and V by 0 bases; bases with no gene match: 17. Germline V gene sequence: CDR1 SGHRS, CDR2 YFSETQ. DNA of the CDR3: TGCGCCAGCAGCTTGGGGCAGGGGGTGGGGACTAGCGGGAGGACGAGTTACAATGAGCAGTTCTTC. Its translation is CASSLGQGVGTSGRTSYNEQFF.

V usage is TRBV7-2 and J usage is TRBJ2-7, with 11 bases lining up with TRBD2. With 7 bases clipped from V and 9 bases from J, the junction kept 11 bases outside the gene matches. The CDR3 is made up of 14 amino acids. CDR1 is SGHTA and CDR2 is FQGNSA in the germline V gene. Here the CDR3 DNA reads TGTGCCAGCACTCAAACTAGCGGGGGATGGGGGCAGTACTTC. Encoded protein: CASTQTSGGWGQYF. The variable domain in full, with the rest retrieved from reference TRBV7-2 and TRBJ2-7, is GAGVSQSPSNKVTEKGKDVELRCDPISGHTALYWYRQSLGQGLEFLIYFQGNSAPDKSGLPSDRFSAERTGGSVSTLTIQRTQQEDSAVYLCASTQTSGGWGQYFGPGTRLTVT.

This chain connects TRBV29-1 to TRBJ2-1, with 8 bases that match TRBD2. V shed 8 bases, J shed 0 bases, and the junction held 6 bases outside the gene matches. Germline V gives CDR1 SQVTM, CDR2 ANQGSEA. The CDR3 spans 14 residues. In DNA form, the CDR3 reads TGCAGCCTCCGGGGGGGGAGCTCCTACAATGAGCAGTTCTTC. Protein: CSLRGGSSYNEQFF.

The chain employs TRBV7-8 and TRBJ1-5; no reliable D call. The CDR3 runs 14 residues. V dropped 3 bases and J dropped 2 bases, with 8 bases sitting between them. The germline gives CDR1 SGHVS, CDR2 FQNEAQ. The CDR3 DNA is TGTGCCAGCAGCTTGCGGGGAGGCAATCAGCCCCAGCATTTT. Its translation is CASSLRGGNQPQHF.

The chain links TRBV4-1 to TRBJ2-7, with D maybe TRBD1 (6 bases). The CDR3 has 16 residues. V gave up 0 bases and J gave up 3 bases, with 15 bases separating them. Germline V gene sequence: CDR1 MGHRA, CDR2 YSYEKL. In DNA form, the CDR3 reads TGCGCCAGCAGCCAAGATGGGAGACAGGCCAACTACGAGCAGTACTTC. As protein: CASSQDGRQANYEQYF.